The 10 T cell receptor beta chains reported below all come from one sample, sequenced in a study of regulatory T cells in long-lasting Graves disease (dated by TCRdb to the early 2020s). Sample time point, as interpreted from the label and publication: newly diagnosed GD, antithyroid drugs for less than 3 months. RNA was extracted from PBMCs in TRIzol for both TCR sequencing and RNA sequencing. Libraries were built with multiplex PCR. Sequencer: Illumina HiSeq 4000. iRepertoire HTBI primers and Arm-PCR amplification of CDR3 regions were used to construct TCR beta libraries. Using fastp at Q25 and MiXCR, TCRdb reprocessed the public reads and kept productive beta chains. CDR3 protein sequences are deduplicated, and each keeps its most common genes and DNA. The sample contains fewer than 650,000 distinct CDR3 sequences, 16% of them found a single time. 9.5% to 15% of the sample lies in the top ten. This same sample was also taken into another study, of T cells in Graves' hyperthyroidism and ophthalmopathy.

This specimen consisted of peripheral blood mononuclear cells (PBMCs), obtained at new diagnosis, from a patient treated with antithyroid drugs. The origin of the receptors is a man between 18 and 29 years old with Graves disease. Donor details come from another sample of the same person, matched by shared clones.

The V gene is TRBV4-1, the J gene TRBJ1-6; 10 bases line up with TRBD1. V trimming: 0 bases; J trimming: 10 bases; junction bases outside the gene matches: 6. CDR1 and CDR2 (germline): MGHRA, YSYEKL. This CDR3 contains 16 residues. The CDR3 spells CASSQERDRGISPLHF. The CDR3 DNA sequence: TGCGCCAGCAGCCAAGAGAGGGACAGGGGCATCTCACCCCTCCACTTT.

At least ten counts were recorded for this clonotype. The chain joins TRBV30 to TRBJ2-7; no definite D call. With 0 bases removed from V and 2 bases from J, the gap between germline ends came to 8 bases. Germline CDR1 GTSNPN, CDR2 SVGIG (reference sequence). The CDR3 totals 13 residues. CDR3 protein: CAWSVAGAYEQYF. The CDR3 DNA reads as TGTGCCTGGAGTGTGGCAGGAGCCTACGAGCAGTACTTC.

The gene calls are TRBV28 and TRBJ2-7, with D possibly being TRBD2 (6 bases). The ends were cut back, 6 bases at V and 4 bases at J, with 19 bases in the middle. The CDR3 length is 15 residues. Germline-derived CDR1 and CDR2 are MDHEN and SYDVKM. CDR3 nucleotides: TGTGCCAGCAGGCCGGGCGGGACGGAGAGTTACGAGCAGTACTTC. Amino acids: CASRPGGTESYEQYF.

This clonotype came up a few times. The CDR3 sequence: CASSVQGLGETQYF. CDR3 in DNA: TGTGCCAGCAGCGTACAGGGGTTGGGCGAGACCCAGTACTTC. The chain recombines TRBV9 with TRBJ2-5; D might be TRBD1 (6 bases). The CDR3 has 14 residues. The V and J ends lost 1 base and 5 bases respectively, with 12 bases between them. Germline CDR1 SGDLS, CDR2 YYNGEE.

The chain is built from TRBV28 and TRBJ1-5; D gene unclear. This CDR3 spans 14 amino acids. CDR1 is MDHEN and CDR2 is SYDVKM in the germline V gene. V was clipped by 10 bases and J by 7 bases, with 20 bases between them. This chain's CDR3 is CATLGGWNGQPQHF. The CDR3 nucleotides are TGTGCCACCCTAGGTGGTTGGAATGGACAGCCCCAGCATTTT.

A remark on this clonotype: A much larger clonotype is one base distant, so this may be a read error. The V call is TRBV11-2, the J call TRBJ2-7; D is perhaps TRBD1 (6 bases). CDR1 and CDR2 (germline): SGHAT, FQNNGV. Between the trimmed V and J ends, which lost 9 bases and 7 bases, there was a span of 28 bases. This CDR3 comprises 16 residues. The CDR3 DNA is TGTGCCAGACGCTCGCCCGGACAGAGCTCCTACAATGAGCAGTACTTC. Translating gives CARRSPGQSSYNEQYF.

The rearrangement uses TRBV6-2 or TRBV6-3 and TRBJ1-4; the D is unclear. Per germline, CDR1 MNHEY and CDR2 SVGEGT. Trimming stripped 6 bases from V and 0 bases from J, with 11 bases between. The CDR3 has 15 amino acids. This chain's CDR3 is CASSTVGATNEKLFF. The CDR3 DNA reads as TGTGCCAGCAGCACCGTCGGAGCAACTAATGAAAAACTGTTTTTT.

This clonotype was observed many times. The chain is built from TRBV5-1 and TRBJ2-3; D is ambiguous. The CDR3 has 15 amino acids. Germline V CDR1 and CDR2: SGHRS, YFSETQ. V dropped 0 bases and J dropped 4 bases, with 12 bases sitting between them. The CDR3 loop is CASSLAPRSADTQYF. The CDR3 DNA follows: TGCGCCAGCAGCTTGGCGCCACGTTCCGCAGATACGCAGTATTTT.

This clonotype showed up many times. The chain has TRBV6-1 and TRBJ2-7; D may be TRBD1 or TRBD2 (6 bases each). Germline V gene sequence: CDR1 MNHNS, CDR2 SASEGT. V lost 3 bases and J lost 4, with 19 bases in between. The CDR3 is 16 residues long. CDR3 DNA: TGTGCCAGCAGTGACCTGATGACAGGACTATCTTACGAGCAGTACTTC. It yields the protein CASSDLMTGLSYEQYF.

This clonotype was counted a few times. The gene calls are TRBV7-3 and TRBJ1-2, with D perhaps matching TRBD1 (5 bases). Trimming removed 5 bases at V and 1 base at J, with 14 bases between. Germline V gives CDR1 SGHTA, CDR2 FQGTGA. The length of the CDR3 is 15 residues. The CDR3 protein is CASSRGGRDNYGYTF. CDR3 in DNA: TGTGCCAGCAGCCGGGGAGGCAGGGATAACTATGGCTACACCTTC.